This T cell receptor (beta chain) derives from a study of blood T cells in healthy people across ages. This CDR3 has 16 residues. Germline CDR1 reads KGHDR; CDR2 reads SFDVKD. The trim removed 3 bases at V and 5 bases at J, leaving 11 bases unmatched. Primed by a sample-barcoded 5' primer and a J-beta primer mix, a second PCR proceeded for roughly 6 to 12 cycles. TCRdb fed the 5' RACE reads into MiXCR, producing one record per CDR3 protein. The data contain about 1.8 million distinct CDR3 sequences, 49% of them seen just once; the ten biggest clones take up roughly 2%. Samples had at least 7 million PBMCs isolated from them. This clonotype was counted between two and nine times.

The J gene is TRBJ2-5, the V gene TRBV24-1; TRBD1 matches 7 bases. The sequencing input was blood. This clonotype was obtained from a woman aged 40 to 49 in good health. The DNA of the CDR3 is TGTGCCACCAGTGATCCCTCAGACAGGGCTGGGGAGACCCAGTACTTC. This translates into CATSDPSDRAGETQYF.